This T cell receptor (beta chain) was recovered during a study of shared clonotypes between healthy human individuals. Points from the study as a whole: What limited the represented genetic and exposure-history diversity was the small number of donors. Rarefaction demonstrated incomplete sorted-subset sequencing despite large depth.

Points on this clone: Its antigen remains unknown.

Naive CD8 populations comprised CD45RO-negative cells positively selected for CCR7, excluding terminally differentiated effector memory CD45RA+ cells. Adult Caucasians living in Nashville, Tennessee made up all of the donors. Assay: immunoSEQ multiplex PCR; the TCRdb copy retains only in-frame clones and omits some. The table has about 820,000 clones, almost 95% seen once. The sequencing sample was made of naive CD8+ T cells sorted from blood. The TCR originated in a man aged 30 to 45 in good health.

The CDR3 DNA is TGTGCCAGCAGTGGGTTAGGGACAGACACTGAAGCTTTCTTT. Protein: CASSGLGTDTEAFF. V and J are TRBV27 and TRBJ1-1; 7 nucleotides agree with TRBD1. The CDR3 is made up of 14 amino acids. CDR1 and CDR2 from the germline V gene are MNHEY and SMNVEV (reference sequence). V gave up 5 bases and J gave up 3 bases; unmatched junction bases: 6.